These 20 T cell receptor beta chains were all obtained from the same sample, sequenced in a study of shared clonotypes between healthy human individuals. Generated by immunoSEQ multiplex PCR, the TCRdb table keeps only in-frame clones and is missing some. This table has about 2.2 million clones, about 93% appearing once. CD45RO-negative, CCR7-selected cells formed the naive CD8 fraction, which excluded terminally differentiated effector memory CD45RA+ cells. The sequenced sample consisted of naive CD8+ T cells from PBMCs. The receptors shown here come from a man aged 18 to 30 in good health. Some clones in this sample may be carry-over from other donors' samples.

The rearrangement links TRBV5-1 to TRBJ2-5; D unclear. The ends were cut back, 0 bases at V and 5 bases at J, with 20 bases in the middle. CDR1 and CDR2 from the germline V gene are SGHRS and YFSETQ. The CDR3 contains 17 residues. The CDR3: CASSLEIVAPGRETQYF. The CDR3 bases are TGCGCCAGCAGCTTGGAAATCGTTGCCCCGGGTAGGGAGACCCAGTACTTC.

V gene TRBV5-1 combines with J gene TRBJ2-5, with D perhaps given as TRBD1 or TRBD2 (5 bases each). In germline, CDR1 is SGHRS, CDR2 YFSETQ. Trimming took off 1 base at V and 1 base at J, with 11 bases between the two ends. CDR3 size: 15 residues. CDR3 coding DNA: TGCGCCAGCAGCTTGTTAGGGACCATCCAAGAGACCCAGTACTTC. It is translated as CASSLLGTIQETQYF.

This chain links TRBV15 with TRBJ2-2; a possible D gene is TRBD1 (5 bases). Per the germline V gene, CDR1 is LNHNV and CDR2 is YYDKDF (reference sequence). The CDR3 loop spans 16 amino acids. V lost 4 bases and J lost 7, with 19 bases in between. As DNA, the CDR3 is TGTGCCACCAGCATTATCTCCAGGGAAGGTGGCGGGGAGCTGTTTTTT. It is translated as CATSIISREGGGELFF.

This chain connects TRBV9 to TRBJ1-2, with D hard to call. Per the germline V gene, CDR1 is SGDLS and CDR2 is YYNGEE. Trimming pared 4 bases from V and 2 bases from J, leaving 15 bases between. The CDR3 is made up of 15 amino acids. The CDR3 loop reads CASSPSLGGNYGYTF. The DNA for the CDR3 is TGTGCCAGCAGCCCGAGCTTGGGAGGGAACTATGGCTACACCTTC.

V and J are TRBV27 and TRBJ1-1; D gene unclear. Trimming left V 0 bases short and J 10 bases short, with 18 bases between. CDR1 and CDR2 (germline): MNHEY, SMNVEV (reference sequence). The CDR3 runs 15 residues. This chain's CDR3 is CASSLSGYSKAAAFF. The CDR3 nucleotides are TGTGCCAGCAGTTTATCGGGGTACTCGAAGGCGGCAGCTTTCTTT.

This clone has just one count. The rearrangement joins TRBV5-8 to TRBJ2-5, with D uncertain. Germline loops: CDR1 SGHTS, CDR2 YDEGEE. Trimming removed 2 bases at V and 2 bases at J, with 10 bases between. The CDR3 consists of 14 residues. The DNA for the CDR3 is TGTGCCAGCAGCTTTCTAGGTCTACAAGAGACCCAGTACTTC. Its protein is CASSFLGLQETQYF.

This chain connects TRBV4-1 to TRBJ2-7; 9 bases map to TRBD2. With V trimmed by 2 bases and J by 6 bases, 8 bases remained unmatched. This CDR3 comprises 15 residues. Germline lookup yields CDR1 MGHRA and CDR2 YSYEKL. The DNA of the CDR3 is TGCGCCAGCAGCCAATTTGCGGGAGGGCCTCGCGAGCAGTACTTC. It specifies CASSQFAGGPREQYF.

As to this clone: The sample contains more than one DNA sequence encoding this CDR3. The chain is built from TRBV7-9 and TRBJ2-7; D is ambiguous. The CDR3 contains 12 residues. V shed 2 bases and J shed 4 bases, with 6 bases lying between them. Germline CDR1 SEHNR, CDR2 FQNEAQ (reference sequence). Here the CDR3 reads CASSLYGYEQYF. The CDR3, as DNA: TGTGCCAGCAGCTTATATGGTTACGAGCAGTACTTC.

The CDR3 loop reads CASSPGTGYVETQYF. The CDR3 DNA sequence: TGTGCCAGTTCGCCCGGGACAGGGTACGTAGAGACCCAGTACTTC. This chain joins TRBV19 and TRBJ2-5, with TRBD1 matching 9 bases. The germline V gene encodes CDR1 LNHDA and CDR2 SQIVND (reference sequence). After removal of 8 bases from V and 4 bases from J, the junction contained 11 bases not matched to a gene. The CDR3 consists of 15 residues. The full variable domain, in which reference TRBV19 and TRBJ2-5 provide the parts outside the CDR3, is DGGITQSPKYLFRKEGQNVTLSCEQNLNHDAMYWYRQDPGQGLRLIYYSQIVNDFQKGDIAEGYSVSREKKESFPLTVTSAQKNPTAFYLCASSPGTGYVETQYFGPGTRLLVL.

CDR3 sequence reads: CASSLPGLGAEAFF. The CDR3 DNA is TGTGCCAGTAGTCTCCCCGGACTAGGCGCTGAAGCTTTCTTT. The chain links TRBV19 to TRBJ1-1; unclear D gene. Trimming took off 5 bases at V and 6 bases at J, with 16 bases between the two ends. CDR1 and CDR2 from the germline V gene are LNHDA and SQIVND (reference sequence). The length of the CDR3 is 14 residues.

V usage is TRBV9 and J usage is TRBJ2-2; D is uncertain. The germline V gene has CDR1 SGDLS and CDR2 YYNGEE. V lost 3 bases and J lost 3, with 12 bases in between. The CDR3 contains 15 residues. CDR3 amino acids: CASSARQRDTGELFF. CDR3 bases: TGTGCCAGCAGCGCGCGACAACGGGACACCGGGGAGCTGTTTTTT.

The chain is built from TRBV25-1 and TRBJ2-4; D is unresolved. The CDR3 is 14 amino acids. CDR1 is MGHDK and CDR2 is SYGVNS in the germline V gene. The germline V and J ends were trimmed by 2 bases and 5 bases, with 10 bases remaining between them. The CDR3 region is CASSETETENIQYF. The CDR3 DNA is TGTGCCAGCAGTGAAACGGAGACGGAAAACATTCAGTACTTC. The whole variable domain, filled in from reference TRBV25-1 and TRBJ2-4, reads EADIYQTPRYLVIGTGKKITLECSQTMGHDKMYWYQQDPGMELHLIHYSYGVNSTEKGDLSSESTVSRIRTEHFPLTLESARPSHTSQYLCASSETETENIQYFGAGTRLSVL.

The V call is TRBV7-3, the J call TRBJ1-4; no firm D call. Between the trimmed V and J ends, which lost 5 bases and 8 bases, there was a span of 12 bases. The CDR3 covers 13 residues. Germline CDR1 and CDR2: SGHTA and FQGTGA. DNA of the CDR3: TGTGCCAGCAGCACCAAACCGGGAGAAAAACTGTTTTTT. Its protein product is CASSTKPGEKLFF.

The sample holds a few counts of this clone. This chain's CDR3 is CAITSEPTEAFF. CDR3 coding DNA: TGTGCCATCACCTCAGAACCCACTGAAGCTTTCTTT. The J gene is TRBJ1-1, the V gene TRBV10-3, with D hard to call. Germline loops: CDR1 ENHRY, CDR2 SYGVKD. V shed 7 bases and J shed 4 bases, with 10 bases lying between them. The CDR3 spans 12 residues.

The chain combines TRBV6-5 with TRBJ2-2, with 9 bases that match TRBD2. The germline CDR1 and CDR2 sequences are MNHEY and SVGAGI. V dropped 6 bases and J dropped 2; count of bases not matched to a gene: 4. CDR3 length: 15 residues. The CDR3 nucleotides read TGTGCCAGCAGGCCCGGGACTAGCAACACCGGGGAGCTGTTTTTT. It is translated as CASRPGTSNTGELFF.

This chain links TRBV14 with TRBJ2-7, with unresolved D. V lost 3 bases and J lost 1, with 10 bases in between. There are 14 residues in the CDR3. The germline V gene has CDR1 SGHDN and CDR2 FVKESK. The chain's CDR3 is CASSHQTRSYEQYF. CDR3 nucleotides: TGTGCCAGCAGCCACCAAACAAGATCCTACGAGCAGTACTTC.

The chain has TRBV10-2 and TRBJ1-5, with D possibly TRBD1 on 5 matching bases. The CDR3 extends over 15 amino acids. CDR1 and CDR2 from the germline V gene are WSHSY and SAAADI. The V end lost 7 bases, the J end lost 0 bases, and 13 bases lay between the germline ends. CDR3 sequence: CASTSGPYSNQPQHF. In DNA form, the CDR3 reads TGCGCCAGCACATCGGGGCCGTATAGCAATCAGCCCCAGCATTTT.

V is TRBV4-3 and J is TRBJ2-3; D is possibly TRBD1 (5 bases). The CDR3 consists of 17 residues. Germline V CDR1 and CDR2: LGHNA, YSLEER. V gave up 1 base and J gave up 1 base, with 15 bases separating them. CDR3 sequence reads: CASSQGNLEGGTDTQYF. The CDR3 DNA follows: TGCGCCAGCAGCCAAGGGAACCTCGAAGGGGGCACAGATACGCAGTATTTT.

The CDR3: CASSLATSGYQETQYF. CDR3 DNA sequence: TGTGCCAGCAGCTTAGCAACTAGCGGTTACCAAGAGACCCAGTACTTC. This rearrangement joins TRBV13 to TRBJ2-5; 8 bases map to TRBD2. Germline trimming cut 1 base from V and 0 bases from J; bases unmatched to any gene: 4. Germline lookup yields CDR1 PRHDT and CDR2 FYEKMQ (reference sequence). The CDR3 length is 16 residues.

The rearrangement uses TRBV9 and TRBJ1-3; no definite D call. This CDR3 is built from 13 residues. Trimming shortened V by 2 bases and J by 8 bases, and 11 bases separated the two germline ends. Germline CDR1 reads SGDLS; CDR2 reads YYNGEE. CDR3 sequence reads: CASSVDTVDTIYF. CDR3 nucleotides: TGTGCCAGCAGCGTTGACACGGTAGACACCATATATTTT.